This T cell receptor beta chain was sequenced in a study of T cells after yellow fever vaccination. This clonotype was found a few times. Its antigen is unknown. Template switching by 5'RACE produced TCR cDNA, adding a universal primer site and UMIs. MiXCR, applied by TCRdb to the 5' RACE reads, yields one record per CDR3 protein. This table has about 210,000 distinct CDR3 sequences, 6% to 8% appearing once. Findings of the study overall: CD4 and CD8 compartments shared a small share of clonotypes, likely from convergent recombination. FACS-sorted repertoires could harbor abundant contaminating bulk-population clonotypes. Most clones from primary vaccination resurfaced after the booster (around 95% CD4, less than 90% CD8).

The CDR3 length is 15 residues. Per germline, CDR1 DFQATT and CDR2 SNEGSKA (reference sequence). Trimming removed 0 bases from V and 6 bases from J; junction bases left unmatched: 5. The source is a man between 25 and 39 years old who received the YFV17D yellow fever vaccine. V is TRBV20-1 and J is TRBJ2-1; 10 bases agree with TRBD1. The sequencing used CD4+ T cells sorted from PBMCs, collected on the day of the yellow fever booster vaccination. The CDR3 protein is CSARDKRTGGNEQFF. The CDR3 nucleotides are TGCAGTGCTAGAGATAAACGGACAGGGGGCAATGAGCAGTTCTTC.